Sequencing of this TCR beta chain was carried out in a study of tumor and adjacent non-tumor tissue in lung cancer. At the level of the study: The patients, some ten men and about 5 women, were about 31 to 80 with stage I to III disease.

Turning to this clonotype: What it binds is not known. An end of the junction does not agree with germline; a read error may underlie this.

A modified ARM-PCR protocol with three rounds of nested PCR amplified TCRbeta. Each CDR3 protein gets one entry after TCRdb re-called the multiplex PCR reads with MiXCR. The sample lists under 95,000 distinct CDR3 sequences; approximately 80% were seen once. RNA was extracted from bulk tissue without any cell sorting. Distant lung tissue was collected more than 3 cm away from the tumor edge. Germline V CDR1 and CDR2: LGHNA, YNFKEQ. The CDR3 runs to 15 residues. Overall study findings and caveats: Top 100 clones took a larger repertoire share in normal lung.

This chain links TRBV4-2 with TRBJ1-5; D unresolved. The receptor's source is a man aged 55 to 70 with non-small cell lung cancer. The sample was distant non-tumor lung tissue. CDR3 sequence (DNA): TGTACCAGCAGCCAAGATGTCCGTAGCAATCAGTCCCAGCATTTT. It codes for CTSSQDVRSNQSQHF.